These T cell receptor beta chains were read from a single sample in a study of regulatory T cells in long-lasting Graves disease. TCRdb re-derived calls from the multiplex PCR reads in MiXCR, one entry per CDR3 protein. This sample has approximately 380,000 distinct CDR3 sequences, with about a fifth found just once. The sample was peripheral blood mononuclear cells (PBMCs), taken when the disease was refractory, from a patient treated with antithyroid drugs. The receptors stem from a female donor with Graves disease. CDR3s include the opening cysteine and the closing phenylalanine or tryptophan. Fields, in order: CDR3 protein, CDR3 DNA, clone size, V gene, D gene, J gene. The D gene is left open where the match is weak. Part of the rows lack a size; the others show once, few, many or a class for expanded clones.

CDR3 protein: CASSPGPSNQPQHF
CDR3 DNA: TGTGCCAGCAGTCCGGGACCAAGCAATCAGCCCCAGCATTTT
clone size: many
V gene: TRBV12-3/TRBV12-4
D gene: NA
J gene: TRBJ1-5

CDR3 protein: CASSQRGGRTQETQYF
CDR3 DNA: TGTGCCAGCAGCCAACGGGGCGGGCGGACCCAAGAGACCCAGTACTTC
clone size: many
V gene: TRBV3-1
D gene: NA
J gene: TRBJ2-5

CDR3 protein: CASSTSGTGGSEAFF
CDR3 DNA: TGTGCCAGCAGCACCTCCGGGACAGGGGGCTCTGAAGCTTTCTTT
clone size: few
V gene: TRBV7-2
D gene: TRBD1
J gene: TRBJ1-1

CDR3 protein: CASSDLAGFYEQYF
CDR3 DNA: TGTGCCAGCAGTGATCTAGCGGGCTTCTACGAGCAGTACTTC
clone size: many
V gene: TRBV2
D gene: TRBD2
J gene: TRBJ2-7

CDR3 protein: CASSSPLTGTEAFF
CDR3 DNA: TGTGCCAGCAGTTCCCCTTTGACGGGCACTGAAGCTTTCTTT
clone size: NA
V gene: TRBV6-2/TRBV6-3
D gene: NA
J gene: TRBJ1-1

CDR3 protein: CSAEHPGQFLRYF
CDR3 DNA: TGCAGTGCCGAGCACCCCGGACAGTTTCTGCGGTACTTC
clone size: few
V gene: TRBV20-1
D gene: NA
J gene: TRBJ2-5

CDR3 protein: CASSQDLTGLDYEQYF
CDR3 DNA: TGCGCCAGCAGCCAAGATCTCACGGGACTCGACTACGAGCAGTACTTC
clone size: many
V gene: TRBV7-2
D gene: NA
J gene: TRBJ2-7

CDR3 protein: CASRQGTPSYEQYF
CDR3 DNA: TGCGCCAGCAGACAGGGGACTCCCTCCTACGAGCAGTACTTC
clone size: NA
V gene: TRBV5-1
D gene: NA
J gene: TRBJ2-7

CDR3 protein: CASSQEWSSIEETQYF
CDR3 DNA: TGCGCCAGCAGCCAAGAATGGTCTAGCATCGAAGAGACCCAGTACTTC
clone size: NA
V gene: TRBV2
D gene: NA
J gene: TRBJ2-5

CDR3 protein: CASIQVDEQYF
CDR3 DNA: TGTGCCAGCATCCAGGTAGACGAGCAGTACTTC
clone size: many
V gene: TRBV6-1
D gene: NA
J gene: TRBJ2-7

CDR3 protein: CASSKDGGTGETQYF
CDR3 DNA: TGTGCCAGCAGCAAAGATGGCGGGACGGGGGAGACCCAGTACTTC
clone size: many
V gene: TRBV7-2
D gene: NA
J gene: TRBJ2-5

CDR3 protein: CASSLGLAKEETQYF
CDR3 DNA: TGTGCCAGCAGCTTAGGACTAGCGAAAGAAGAGACCCAGTACTTC
clone size: many
V gene: TRBV7-3
D gene: TRBD2
J gene: TRBJ2-5

CDR3 protein: CASSTRRDTYEQYF
CDR3 DNA: TGTGCCAGCAGCACCCGGCGAGATACCTACGAGCAGTACTTC
clone size: many
V gene: TRBV3-1
D gene: NA
J gene: TRBJ2-7

CDR3 protein: CAISELPEGAEAGSYEQYF
CDR3 DNA: TGTGCCATCAGTGAGCTGCCTGAAGGGGCGGAAGCGGGGAGCTACGAGCAGTACTTC
clone size: NA
V gene: TRBV10-3
D gene: TRBD2
J gene: TRBJ2-7

CDR3 protein: CASSRPSTYEQYF
CDR3 DNA: TGTGCCAGCAGCCGACCCAGCACCTACGAGCAGTACTTC
clone size: NA
V gene: TRBV2
D gene: NA
J gene: TRBJ2-7

CDR3 protein: CASSSRTGTNEKLFF
CDR3 DNA: TGTGCCAGCAGTTCAAGGACAGGAACTAATGAAAAACTGTTTTTT
clone size: few
V gene: TRBV12-3/TRBV12-4
D gene: TRBD1
J gene: TRBJ1-4

CDR3 protein: CASTIGTSGRTGELFF
CDR3 DNA: TGTGCCAGCACCATCGGGACTAGCGGGAGGACCGGGGAGCTGTTTTTT
clone size: many
V gene: TRBV12-3/TRBV12-4
D gene: TRBD2
J gene: TRBJ2-2

CDR3 protein: CASSEPGDYEQYF
CDR3 DNA: TGTGCCAGCAGTGAGCCAGGGGACTACGAGCAGTACTTC
clone size: many
V gene: TRBV2
D gene: NA
J gene: TRBJ2-7

CDR3 protein: CASRQNKRNTEAFF
CDR3 DNA: TGTGCCAGCAGACAAAATAAACGGAACACTGAAGCTTTCTTT
clone size: many
V gene: TRBV12-3/TRBV12-4
D gene: NA
J gene: TRBJ1-1

CDR3 protein: CASSAFGLAKVLGHEQYF
CDR3 DNA: TGTGCCAGCAGCGCCTTTGGACTAGCGAAAGTATTGGGCCACGAGCAGTACTTC
clone size: NA
V gene: TRBV7-2
D gene: TRBD2
J gene: TRBJ2-7

CDR3 protein: CASGQDRGRDEQYF
CDR3 DNA: TGCGCCAGCGGACAAGACAGGGGTCGGGACGAGCAGTACTTC
clone size: NA
V gene: TRBV4-3
D gene: TRBD1
J gene: TRBJ2-7

CDR3 protein: CASSIAPARRPKTSGRNNFYEQYF
CDR3 DNA: TGTGCCAGTAGTATAGCCCCCGCCAGGAGACCTAAGACTAGCGGGAGAAACAATTTTTACGAGCAGTACTTC
clone size: many
V gene: TRBV19
D gene: TRBD2
J gene: TRBJ2-7

CDR3 protein: CASSLFRDGAYEQYF
CDR3 DNA: TGTGCCAGCAGCTTATTCCGGGACGGGGCCTACGAGCAGTACTTC
clone size: many
V gene: TRBV7-6
D gene: NA
J gene: TRBJ2-7

CDR3 protein: CATSDLTRNEETQYF
CDR3 DNA: TGTGCCACCAGCGATTTAACAAGGAACGAAGAGACCCAGTACTTC
clone size: NA
V gene: TRBV24-1
D gene: NA
J gene: TRBJ2-5

CDR3 protein: CASSLSHMGELFF
CDR3 DNA: TGTGCCAGCAGCTTAAGTCACATGGGGGAGCTGTTTTTT
clone size: NA
V gene: TRBV7-9
D gene: NA
J gene: TRBJ2-2

CDR3 protein: CAWDRGSTKNIQYF
CDR3 DNA: TGTGCCTGGGACAGGGGGAGCACCAAAAACATTCAGTACTTC
clone size: NA
V gene: TRBV30
D gene: TRBD1
J gene: TRBJ2-4

CDR3 protein: CAGSQDGAGGWEQYF
CDR3 DNA: TGTGCCGGCAGCCAAGATGGGGCGGGGGGCTGGGAGCAGTACTTC
clone size: NA
V gene: TRBV3-1
D gene: TRBD2
J gene: TRBJ2-7

CDR3 protein: CASSFGPRREQYF
CDR3 DNA: TGTGCCAGCAGTTTTGGGCCTCGCCGCGAGCAGTACTTC
clone size: NA
V gene: TRBV12-3/TRBV12-4
D gene: NA
J gene: TRBJ2-7

CDR3 protein: CASRPTENYGYTF
CDR3 DNA: TGTGCCAGCAGGCCAACAGAAAACTATGGCTACACCTTC
clone size: many
V gene: TRBV28
D gene: NA
J gene: TRBJ1-2

CDR3 protein: CSARDVTSYEQYF
CDR3 DNA: TGCAGTGCTAGAGATGTGACTAGCTACGAGCAGTACTTC
clone size: NA
V gene: TRBV20-1
D gene: NA
J gene: TRBJ2-7

CDR3 protein: CASSEEVAANTEAFF
CDR3 DNA: TGTGCCAGCAGTGAAGAGGTGGCAGCAAACACTGAAGCTTTCTTT
clone size: NA
V gene: TRBV2
D gene: NA
J gene: TRBJ1-1

CDR3 protein: CASSLGPGQIAKNIQYF
CDR3 DNA: TGTGCCAGCAGCTTAGGACCGGGACAGATAGCGAAAAACATTCAGTACTTC
clone size: few
V gene: TRBV7-2
D gene: TRBD1
J gene: TRBJ2-4

CDR3 protein: CASSIPGGAYEQYF
CDR3 DNA: TGTGCCAGTAGTATCCCGGGAGGTGCTTACGAGCAGTACTTC
clone size: few
V gene: TRBV19
D gene: TRBD2
J gene: TRBJ2-7

CDR3 protein: CASSLTLTETQYF
CDR3 DNA: TGTGCCAGCAGCTTAACCCTTACAGAGACCCAGTACTTC
clone size: many
V gene: TRBV11-2
D gene: NA
J gene: TRBJ2-5

CDR3 protein: CASSLSATTPGTEQYF
CDR3 DNA: TGTGCCAGCAGTTTATCCGCAACCACCCCAGGGACCGAGCAGTACTTC
clone size: NA
V gene: TRBV27
D gene: NA
J gene: TRBJ2-7

CDR3 protein: CASSASGTGKNIQYF
CDR3 DNA: TGTGCCAGTAGTGCGTCCGGGACAGGGAAAAACATTCAGTACTTC
clone size: few
V gene: TRBV19
D gene: TRBD1
J gene: TRBJ2-4

CDR3 protein: CASSRRQPSNTEAFF
CDR3 DNA: TGTGCCAGCAGCCGACGGCAACCCTCGAACACTGAAGCTTTCTTT
clone size: NA
V gene: TRBV3-1
D gene: NA
J gene: TRBJ1-1

CDR3 protein: CASGPPDEQFF
CDR3 DNA: TGTGCTAGTGGTCCACCAGATGAGCAGTTCTTC
clone size: NA
V gene: TRBV12-5
D gene: NA
J gene: TRBJ2-1

CDR3 protein: CASSQRPLLSGGSGTDTQYF
CDR3 DNA: TGTGCCAGCAGCCAAAGACCCTTATTAAGTGGCGGGAGTGGCACAGATACGCAGTATTTT
clone size: NA
V gene: TRBV14
D gene: TRBD2
J gene: TRBJ2-3

CDR3 protein: CASSSSYEAFF
CDR3 DNA: TGTGCCAGCAGCTCAAGCTATGAAGCTTTCTTT
clone size: few
V gene: TRBV5-6
D gene: NA
J gene: TRBJ1-1

CDR3 protein: CASSAGQNGNPYEQYF
CDR3 DNA: TGTGCCAGCAGCGCTGGCCAAAACGGGAATCCCTACGAGCAGTACTTC
clone size: few
V gene: TRBV9
D gene: NA
J gene: TRBJ2-7